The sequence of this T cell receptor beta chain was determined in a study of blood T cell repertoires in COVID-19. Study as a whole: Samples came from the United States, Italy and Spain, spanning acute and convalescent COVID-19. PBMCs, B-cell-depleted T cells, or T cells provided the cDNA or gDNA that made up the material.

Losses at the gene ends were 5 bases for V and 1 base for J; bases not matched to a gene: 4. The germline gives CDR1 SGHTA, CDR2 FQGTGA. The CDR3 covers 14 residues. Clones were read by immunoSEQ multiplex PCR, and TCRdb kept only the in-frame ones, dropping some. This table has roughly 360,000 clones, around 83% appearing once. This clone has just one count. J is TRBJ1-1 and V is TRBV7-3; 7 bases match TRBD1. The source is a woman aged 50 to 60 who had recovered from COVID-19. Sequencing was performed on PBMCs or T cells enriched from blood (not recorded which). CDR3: CASSARTGNTEAFF. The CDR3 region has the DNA TGTGCCAGCAGCGCCAGGACAGGGAACACTGAAGCTTTCTTT. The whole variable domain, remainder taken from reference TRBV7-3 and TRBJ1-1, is GAGVSQTPSNKVTEKGKYVELRCDPISGHTALYWYRQSLGQGPEFLIYFQGTGAADDSGLPNDRFFAVRPEGSVSTLKIQRTERGDSAVYLCASSARTGNTEAFFGQGTRLTVV.